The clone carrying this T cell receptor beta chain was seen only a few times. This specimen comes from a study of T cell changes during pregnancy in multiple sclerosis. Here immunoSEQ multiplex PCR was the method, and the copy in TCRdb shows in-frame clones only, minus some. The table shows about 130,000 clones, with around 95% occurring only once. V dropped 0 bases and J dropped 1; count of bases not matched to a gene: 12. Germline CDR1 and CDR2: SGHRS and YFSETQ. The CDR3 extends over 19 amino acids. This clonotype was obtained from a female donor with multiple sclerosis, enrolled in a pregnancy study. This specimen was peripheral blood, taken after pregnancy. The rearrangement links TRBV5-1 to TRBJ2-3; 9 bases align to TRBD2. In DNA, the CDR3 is TGCGCCAGCAGCTTGGAATTGGCGGGAGGGCCCGGGGGCACAGATACGCAGTATTTT. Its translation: CASSLELAGGPGGTDTQYF. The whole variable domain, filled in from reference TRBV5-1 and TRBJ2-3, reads KAGVTQTPRYLIKTRGQQVTLSCSPISGHRSVSWYQQTPGQGLQFLFEYFSETQRNKGNFPGRFSGRQFSNSRSEMNVSTLELGDSALYLCASSLELAGGPGGTDTQYFGPGTRLTVL.